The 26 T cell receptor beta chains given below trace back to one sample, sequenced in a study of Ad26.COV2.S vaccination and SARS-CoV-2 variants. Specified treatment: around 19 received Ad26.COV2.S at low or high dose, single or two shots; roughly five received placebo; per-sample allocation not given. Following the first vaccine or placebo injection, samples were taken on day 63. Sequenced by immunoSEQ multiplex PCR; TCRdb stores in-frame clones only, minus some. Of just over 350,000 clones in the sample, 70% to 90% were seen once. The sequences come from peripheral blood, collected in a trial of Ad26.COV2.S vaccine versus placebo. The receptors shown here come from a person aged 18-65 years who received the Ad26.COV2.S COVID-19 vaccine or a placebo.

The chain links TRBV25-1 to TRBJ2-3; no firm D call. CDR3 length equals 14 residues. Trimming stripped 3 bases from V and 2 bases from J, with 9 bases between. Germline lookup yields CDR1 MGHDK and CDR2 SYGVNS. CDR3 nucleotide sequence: TGTGCCAGCAGTGACCCTAGGGACACAGATACGCAGTATTTT. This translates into CASSDPRDTDTQYF.

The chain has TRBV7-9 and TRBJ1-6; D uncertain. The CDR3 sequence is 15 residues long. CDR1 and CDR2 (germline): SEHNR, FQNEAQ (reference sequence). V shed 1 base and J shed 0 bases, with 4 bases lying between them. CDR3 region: CASSLDFSYNSPLHF. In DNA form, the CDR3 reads TGTGCCAGCAGCTTAGACTTCTCCTATAATTCACCCCTCCACTTT.

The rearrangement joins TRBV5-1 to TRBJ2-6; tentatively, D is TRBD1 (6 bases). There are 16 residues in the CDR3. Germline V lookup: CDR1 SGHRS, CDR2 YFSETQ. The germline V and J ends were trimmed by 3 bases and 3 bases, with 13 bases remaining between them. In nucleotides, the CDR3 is TGCGCCAGCAGCTCGACACAGGGTGGTGGGGCCAACGTCCTGACTTTC. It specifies CASSSTQGGGANVLTF. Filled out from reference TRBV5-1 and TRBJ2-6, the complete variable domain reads KAGVTQTPRYLIKTRGQQVTLSCSPISGHRSVSWYQQTPGQGLQFLFEYFSETQRNKGNFPGRFSGRQFSNSRSEMNVSTLELGDSALYLCASSSTQGGGANVLTFGAGSRLTVL.

The CDR3 sequence is CASSLDLAASYEQYF. The CDR3 bases are TGCGCCAGCAGCTTGGATCTGGCCGCATCCTACGAGCAGTACTTC. The chain employs TRBV5-1 and TRBJ2-7; D gene unclear. V was shortened by 0 bases and J by 1 base, with 11 bases between the two germline ends. The length of the CDR3 is 15 residues. Germline V gene sequence: CDR1 SGHRS, CDR2 YFSETQ.

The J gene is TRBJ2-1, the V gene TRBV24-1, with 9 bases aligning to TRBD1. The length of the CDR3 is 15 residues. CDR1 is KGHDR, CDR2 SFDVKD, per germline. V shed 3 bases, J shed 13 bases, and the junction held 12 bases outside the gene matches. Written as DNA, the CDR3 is TGTGCCACCAGTGATACTCGAGTGGGACAGGGCCCTCAGTTCTTC. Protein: CATSDTRVGQGPQFF.

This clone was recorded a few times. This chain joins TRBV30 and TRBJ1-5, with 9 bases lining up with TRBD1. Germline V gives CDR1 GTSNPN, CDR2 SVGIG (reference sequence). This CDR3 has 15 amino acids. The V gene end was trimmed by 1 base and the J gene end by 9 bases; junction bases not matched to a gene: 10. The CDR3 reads CAWSGGTGHILPQHF. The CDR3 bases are TGTGCCTGGAGTGGGGGGACAGGGCATATTTTGCCCCAGCATTTT. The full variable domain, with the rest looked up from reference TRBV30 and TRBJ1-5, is SQTIHQWPATLVQPVGSPLSLECTVEGTSNPNLYWYRQAAGRGLQLLFYSVGIGQISSEVPQNLSASRPQDRQFILSSKKLLLSDSGFYLCAWSGGTGHILPQHFGDGTRLSIL.

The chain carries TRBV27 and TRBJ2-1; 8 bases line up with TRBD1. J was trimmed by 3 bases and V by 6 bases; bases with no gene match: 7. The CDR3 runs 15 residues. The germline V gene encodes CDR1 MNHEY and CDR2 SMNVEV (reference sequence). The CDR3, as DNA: TGTGCCAGCAGCCGGGACAGGCAGGTCTACAATGAGCAGTTCTTC. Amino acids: CASSRDRQVYNEQFF.

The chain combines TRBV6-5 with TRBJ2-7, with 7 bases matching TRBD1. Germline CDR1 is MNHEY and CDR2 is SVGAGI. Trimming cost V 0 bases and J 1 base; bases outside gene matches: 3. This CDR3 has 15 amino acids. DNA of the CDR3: TGTGCCAGCAGTTACTCCGGGACAGCGTCCTACGAGCAGTACTTC. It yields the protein CASSYSGTASYEQYF.

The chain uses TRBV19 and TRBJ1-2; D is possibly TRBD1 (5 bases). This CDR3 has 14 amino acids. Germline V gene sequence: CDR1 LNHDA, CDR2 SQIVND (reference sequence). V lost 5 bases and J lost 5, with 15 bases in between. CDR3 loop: CASSASDIGYGYTF. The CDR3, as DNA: TGTGCCAGTAGTGCCTCGGACATAGGGTATGGCTACACCTTC.

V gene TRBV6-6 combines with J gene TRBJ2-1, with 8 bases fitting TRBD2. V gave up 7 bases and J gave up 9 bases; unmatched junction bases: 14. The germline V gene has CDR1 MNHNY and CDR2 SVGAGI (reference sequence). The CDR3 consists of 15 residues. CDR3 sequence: CASTRSGTSLIEQFF. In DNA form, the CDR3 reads TGTGCCAGCACGAGGTCCGGGACTAGTTTAATTGAGCAGTTCTTC.

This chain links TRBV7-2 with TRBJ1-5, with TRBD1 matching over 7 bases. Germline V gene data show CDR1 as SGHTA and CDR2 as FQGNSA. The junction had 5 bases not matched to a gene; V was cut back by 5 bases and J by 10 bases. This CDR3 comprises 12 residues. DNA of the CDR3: TGTGCCAGCAGCCTCAGGACAGGCCCCCAGCATTTT. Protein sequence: CASSLRTGPQHF.

CDR3 coding DNA: TGTGCCTGGACACAGGACAACTCTGGGGCCAACGTCCTGACTTTC. This gives the protein CAWTQDNSGANVLTF. This chain joins TRBV30 and TRBJ2-6; TRBD1 might be the D (5 bases). From germline, CDR1 is GTSNPN and CDR2 SVGIG (reference sequence). V gave up 4 bases and J gave up 0 bases, with 10 bases separating them. The CDR3 loop spans 15 amino acids.

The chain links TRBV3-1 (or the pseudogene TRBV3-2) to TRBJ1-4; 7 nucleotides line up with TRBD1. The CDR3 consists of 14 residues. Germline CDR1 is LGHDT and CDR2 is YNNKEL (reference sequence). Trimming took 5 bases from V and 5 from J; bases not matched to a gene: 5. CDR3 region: CASSEQGTNEKLFF. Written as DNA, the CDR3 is TGTGCCAGCAGCGAACAGGGGACCAATGAAAAACTGTTTTTT.

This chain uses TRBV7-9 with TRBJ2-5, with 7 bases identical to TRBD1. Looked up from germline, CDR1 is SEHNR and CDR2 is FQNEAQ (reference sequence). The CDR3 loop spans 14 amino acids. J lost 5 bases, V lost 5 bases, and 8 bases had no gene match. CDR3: CASSHRQGVETQYF. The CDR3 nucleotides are TGTGCCAGCAGCCACCGACAGGGTGTGGAGACCCAGTACTTC.

CDR3 DNA sequence: TGTGCCAGCAGTTACGCATGGGGCTACGAGCAGTACTTC. It translates to CASSYAWGYEQYF. This chain uses TRBV6-2 or TRBV6-3 with TRBJ2-7; D call uncertain. With 2 bases removed from V and 3 bases from J, the gap between germline ends came to 8 bases. From germline, CDR1 is MNHEY and CDR2 SVGEGT. The CDR3 extends over 13 amino acids.

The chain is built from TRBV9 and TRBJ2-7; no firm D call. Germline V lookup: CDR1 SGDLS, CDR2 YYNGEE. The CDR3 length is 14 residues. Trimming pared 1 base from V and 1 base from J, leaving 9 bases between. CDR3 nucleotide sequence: TGTGCCAGCAGCGTATTTCACGGATCCTACGAGCAGTACTTC. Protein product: CASSVFHGSYEQYF. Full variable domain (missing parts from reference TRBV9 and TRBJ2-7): DSGVTQTPKHLITATGQRVTLRCSPRSGDLSVYWYQQSLDQGLQFLIQYYNGEERAKGNILERFSAQQFPDLHSELNLSSLELGDSALYFCASSVFHGSYEQYFGPGTRLTVT.

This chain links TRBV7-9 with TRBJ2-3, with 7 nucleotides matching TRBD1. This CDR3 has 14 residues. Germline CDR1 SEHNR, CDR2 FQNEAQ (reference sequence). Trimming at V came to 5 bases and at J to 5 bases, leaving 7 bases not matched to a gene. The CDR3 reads CASSPSTGLDTQYF. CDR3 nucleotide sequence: TGTGCCAGCAGCCCATCGACAGGGTTAGATACGCAGTATTTT.

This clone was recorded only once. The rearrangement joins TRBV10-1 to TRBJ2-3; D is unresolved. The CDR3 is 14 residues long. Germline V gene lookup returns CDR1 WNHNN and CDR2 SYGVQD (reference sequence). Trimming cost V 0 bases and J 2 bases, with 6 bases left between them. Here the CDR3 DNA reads TGCGCCAGCAGTGAGTCCGGCAACACAGATACGCAGTATTTT. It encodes CASSESGNTDTQYF.

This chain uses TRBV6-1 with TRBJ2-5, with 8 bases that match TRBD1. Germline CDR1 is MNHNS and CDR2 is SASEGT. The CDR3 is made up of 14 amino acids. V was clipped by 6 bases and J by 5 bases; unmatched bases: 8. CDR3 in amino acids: CASSPGQGWETQYF. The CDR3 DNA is TGTGCCAGCAGCCCCGGACAGGGCTGGGAGACCCAGTACTTC.

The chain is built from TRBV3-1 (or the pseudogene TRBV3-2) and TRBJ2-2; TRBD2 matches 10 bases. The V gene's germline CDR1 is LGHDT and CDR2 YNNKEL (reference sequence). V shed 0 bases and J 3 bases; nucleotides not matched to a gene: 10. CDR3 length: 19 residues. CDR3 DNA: TGTGCCAGCAGCCAAGAGTCGTGGCTAGCGGGGGCCTACACCGGGGAGCTGTTTTTT. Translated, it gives CASSQESWLAGAYTGELFF.

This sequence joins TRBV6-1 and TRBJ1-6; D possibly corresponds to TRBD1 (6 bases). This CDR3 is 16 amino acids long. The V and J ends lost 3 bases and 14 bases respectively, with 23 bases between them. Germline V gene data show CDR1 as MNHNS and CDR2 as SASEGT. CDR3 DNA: TGTGCCAGCAGTGATCCCCGGGTCCCAGGGGCGGGTTCCCTCCACTTT. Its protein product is CASSDPRVPGAGSLHF.

The CDR3 reads CASSLWAGHQETQYF. CDR3 nucleotides: TGCGCCAGCAGCTTGTGGGCGGGCCACCAAGAGACCCAGTACTTC. The chain recombines TRBV5-1 with TRBJ2-5; D may be TRBD2 (5 bases). Germline V gene lookup returns CDR1 SGHRS and CDR2 YFSETQ. This CDR3 is 15 amino acids long. V lost 1 base and J 0 bases, leaving 10 bases between the germline ends.

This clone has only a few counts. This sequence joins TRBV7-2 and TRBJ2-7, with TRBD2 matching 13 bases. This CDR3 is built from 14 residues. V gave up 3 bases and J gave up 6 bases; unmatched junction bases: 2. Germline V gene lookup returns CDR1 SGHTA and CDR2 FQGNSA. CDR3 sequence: CASSFGTSGAEQYF. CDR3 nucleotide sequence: TGTGCCAGCAGCTTCGGGACTAGCGGGGCCGAGCAGTACTTC.

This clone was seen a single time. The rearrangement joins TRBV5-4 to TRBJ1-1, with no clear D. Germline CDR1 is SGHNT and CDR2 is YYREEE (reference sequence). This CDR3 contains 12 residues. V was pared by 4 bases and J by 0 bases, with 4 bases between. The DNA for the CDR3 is TGTGCCAGCAGCCCACTGAACACTGAAGCTTTCTTT. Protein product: CASSPLNTEAFF.

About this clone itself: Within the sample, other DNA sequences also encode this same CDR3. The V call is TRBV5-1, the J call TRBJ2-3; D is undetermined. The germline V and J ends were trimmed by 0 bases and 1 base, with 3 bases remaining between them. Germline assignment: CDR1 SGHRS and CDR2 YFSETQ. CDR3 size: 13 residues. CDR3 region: CASSLDGTDTQYF. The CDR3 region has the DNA TGCGCCAGCAGCTTGGACGGCACAGATACGCAGTATTTT. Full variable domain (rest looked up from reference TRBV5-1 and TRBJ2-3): KAGVTQTPRYLIKTRGQQVTLSCSPISGHRSVSWYQQTPGQGLQFLFEYFSETQRNKGNFPGRFSGRQFSNSRSEMNVSTLELGDSALYLCASSLDGTDTQYFGPGTRLTVL.

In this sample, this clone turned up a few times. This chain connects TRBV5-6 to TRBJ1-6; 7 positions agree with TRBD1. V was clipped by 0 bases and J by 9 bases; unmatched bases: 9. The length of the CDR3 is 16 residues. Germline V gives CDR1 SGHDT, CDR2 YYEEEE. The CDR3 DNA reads TGTGCCAGCAGCTTGGAGGGACAGCCGAGCTTTTCACCCCTCCACTTT. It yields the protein CASSLEGQPSFSPLHF.